A selection of T cell receptor beta chains follows, all from one sample in a study of control samples from healthy donors and cancer patients. Sequencing was performed with immunoSEQ multiplex PCR; in TCRdb, only in-frame clones are kept and a portion is missing. The table has tens of thousands of clones, more than 65% seen once. Sequencing was performed on PBMCs. These receptors came from a man in his 60s with head and neck cancer. Each CDR3 is given with its conserved first and last residue. A D gene is named only where the DNA matches it firmly. Only part of the rows carry a size: once, few, many, or a class if the clone is expanded.

J gene	clone size	V gene	D gene	CDR3 DNA	CDR3 protein
TRBJ2-5	NA	TRBV5-1	NA	TGCGCCAGCAGCATCGGGGTTGCGGAGACCCAGTACTTC	CASSIGVAETQYF
TRBJ1-1	NA	TRBV9	NA	TGTGCCAGCAGCGTGGGGAGGAACACTGAAGCTTTCTTT	CASSVGRNTEAFF
TRBJ2-7	NA	TRBV19	NA	TGTGCCAGTAGTATCGGTGGAAACTCCTACGAGCAGTACTTC	CASSIGGNSYEQYF
TRBJ2-7	NA	TRBV6-1	NA	TGTGCCAGCAGTGAATATTTACAGGACTACGAGCAGTACTTC	CASSEYLQDYEQYF
TRBJ1-1	NA	TRBV5-1	NA	TGCGCCAGCAGCTTGAGCAGGGTGGCGAACACTGAAGCTTTCTTT	CASSLSRVANTEAFF
TRBJ1-2	NA	TRBV7-2	NA	TGTGCCAGCAGCTTAGGGGGCAGCCTAGGTGGCTACACCTTC	CASSLGGSLGGYTF
TRBJ2-3	NA	TRBV5-1	NA	TGCGCCAGCAGCTTGGACGGGAGAAGCACAGATACGCAGTATTTT	CASSLDGRSTDTQYF
TRBJ1-2	NA	TRBV19	TRBD1	TGTGCCAGTAGTCAGGGACAGGGTTGGTATGGCTACACCTTC	CASSQGQGWYGYTF
TRBJ2-7	NA	TRBV11-2	TRBD2	TGTGCCAGCAGCTCGCGGGCGCGGGGGTCCTACGAGCAGTACTTC	CASSSRARGSYEQYF
TRBJ2-2	NA	TRBV5-1	NA	TGCGCCAGCAGTCCAGGTTGGGGCAGCCTAAAGACGAACACCGGGGAGCTGTTTTTT	CASSPGWGSLKTNTGELFF
TRBJ1-6	NA	TRBV7-9	NA	TGTGCCAGCAGCTCCCAAAATTCACCCCTCCACTTT	CASSSQNSPLHF
TRBJ2-7	NA	TRBV10-3	NA	TGTGCCATCAAACCGGCCAAGGATGTGGAGCAGTACTTC	CAIKPAKDVEQYF
TRBJ1-5	NA	TRBV11-2	TRBD1	TGTGCCAGCAGCTTTACAGACAGGGATCAGCCCCAGCATTTT	CASSFTDRDQPQHF
TRBJ2-7	once	TRBV4-2	TRBD1	TGTGCCAGCAGCCAAGAACGCACGACAGGGACCTTGAGCTACGAGCAGTACTTC	CASSQERTTGTLSYEQYF
TRBJ1-5	NA	TRBV18	NA	TGTGCCAGCTCACTCGGGACGGGCGTCAGCAATCAGCCCCAGCATTTT	CASSLGTGVSNQPQHF
TRBJ2-5	NA	TRBV4-1	NA	TGCGCCAGCAGCCGTTGGCGTCAAGAGACCCAGTACTTC	CASSRWRQETQYF
TRBJ2-7	NA	TRBV7-9	TRBD2	TGTGCCAGCAGCTTAGGCGGGAGCCGCAACGAGCAGTACTTC	CASSLGGSRNEQYF
TRBJ1-2	NA	TRBV24-1	NA	TGTGCCACCAGTGACCCCCCTGAGGACAGTGCTACCACCTTC	CATSDPPEDSATTF
TRBJ2-1	NA	TRBV24-1	TRBD2	TGTGCCACCAGAACTAGCGGGGGATACAATGAGCAGTTCTTC	CATRTSGGYNEQFF
TRBJ2-1	NA	TRBV15	NA	TGTGCCACCAGCAGAGAGAGAGGGGGGTGGGAGTTCTTC	CATSRERGGWEFF
TRBJ1-5	NA	TRBV19	NA	TGTGCCAGTAGTGCTCGGCAGATTAGCAATCAGCCCCAGCATTTT	CASSARQISNQPQHF
TRBJ1-3	NA	TRBV3-1/TRBV3-2	TRBD1	TGTGCCAGCAGCCCTAGGACAGGCGCCCCTGGAAACACCATATATTTT	CASSPRTGAPGNTIYF
TRBJ1-5	NA	TRBV18	TRBD1	TGTGCCAGCTCATCCAGGGGCCCAGGGGGCGAAGGCAATCAGCCCCAGCATTTT	CASSSRGPGGEGNQPQHF
TRBJ2-1	NA	TRBV28	NA	TGTGCCAGCAGTTTTGGGCTATACAATGAGCAGTTCTTC	CASSFGLYNEQFF
TRBJ1-5	NA	TRBV19	NA	TGTGCCAGTAGTCCAAGACGGGCCGGAATCGATCAGCCCCAGCATTTT	CASSPRRAGIDQPQHF